These 26 T cell receptor beta chains were sequenced from one sample in a study of CD8 T cells in Susac syndrome. Roughly 0.45 to 1 ug RNA was reverse transcribed with random hexamers. MiXCR, applied by TCRdb to the immunoSEQ multiplex PCR reads, yields one record per CDR3 protein. Here the sample spans 95,000 to 150,000 distinct CDR3 sequences, 96% being singletons. The specimen sequenced was CD4+ T cells from PBMCs. These receptors were obtained from a human donor with Susac syndrome.

V is TRBV20-1 and J is TRBJ1-2; 9 positions agree with TRBD1. Trimming took 0 bases from V and 7 from J; bases not matched to a gene: 6. The CDR3 length is 14 residues. Per the germline V gene, CDR1 is DFQATT and CDR2 is SNEGSKA (reference sequence). The CDR3 DNA reads as TGCAGTGCTAGAGATCAGGGGGACAGGGTTGGCTACACCTTC. Its protein is CSARDQGDRVGYTF.

J is TRBJ2-7 and V is TRBV5-1; D is possibly TRBD1 (6 bases). Germline V gene lookup returns CDR1 SGHRS and CDR2 YFSETQ. Trimming took 3 bases from V and 3 from J, leaving 10 bases between them. This CDR3 is built from 13 residues. The CDR3 region is CASSSQQGYEQYF. CDR3 in DNA: TGCGCCAGCAGCTCACAACAGGGCTACGAGCAGTACTTC.

The J gene is TRBJ2-1, the V gene TRBV10-2; the match to TRBD2 covers 8 bases. The CDR3 is 13 amino acids. Germline lookup yields CDR1 WSHSY and CDR2 SAAADI. The J segment lost 5 bases and the V segment lost 6 bases, leaving 3 bases of the junction unmatched. CDR3 loop: CASRDSGNNEQFF. The CDR3 DNA reads TGCGCCAGCAGGGATAGCGGGAACAATGAGCAGTTCTTC.

This clonotype was seen only once. V is TRBV28 and J is TRBJ2-4; 8 bases are a match to TRBD1. This CDR3 is built from 13 residues. Germline V gene lookup returns CDR1 MDHEN and CDR2 SYDVKM. Trimming at V came to 9 bases and at J to 5 bases, leaving 6 bases not matched to a gene. CDR3 protein: CASSQGAENIQYF. In nucleotides, the CDR3 is TGTGCCAGTAGTCAGGGGGCAGAAAACATTCAGTACTTC.

This rearrangement joins TRBV15 to TRBJ2-5; D may correspond to TRBD1 or TRBD2 (6 bases each). The CDR3 runs to 15 residues. The germline CDR1 and CDR2 sequences are LNHNV and YYDKDF (reference sequence). V was trimmed by 7 bases and J by 2 bases, leaving 17 bases between them. The CDR3 region has the DNA TGTGCCACCACCCTTGGGGGGACAAAGCAAGAGACCCAGTACTTC. Protein: CATTLGGTKQETQYF. The complete variable domain, with remaining parts taken from reference TRBV15 and TRBJ2-5, reads DAMVIQNPRYQVTQFGKPVTLSCSQTLNHNVMYWYQQKSSQAPKLLFHYYDKDFNNEADTPDNFQSRRPNTSFCFLDIRSPGLGDTAMYLCATTLGGTKQETQYFGPGTRLLVL.

The chain is built from TRBV20-1 and TRBJ2-7, with D hard to call. The germline V gene has CDR1 DFQATT and CDR2 SNEGSKA (reference sequence). Trimming shortened V by 2 bases and J by 3 bases, and 8 bases separated the two germline ends. The CDR3 has 12 residues. CDR3 loop: CSARQLDYEQYF. In nucleotides, the CDR3 is TGCAGTGCTAGACAGCTGGACTACGAGCAGTACTTC.

The gene calls are TRBV20-1 and TRBJ1-1; 7 positions match TRBD1. Germline CDR1 reads DFQATT; CDR2 reads SNEGSKA (reference sequence). The CDR3 totals 12 residues. V trimming: 7 bases; J trimming: 5 bases; junction bases outside the gene matches: 7. This CDR3 is CSEPGQKTEAFF. CDR3 DNA sequence: TGCAGTGAACCGGGACAGAAGACTGAAGCTTTCTTT.

The chain has TRBV25-1 and TRBJ2-1; TRBD1 matches 9 bases. CDR3 length equals 15 residues. The V gene end was trimmed by 3 bases and the J gene end by 8 bases; junction bases not matched to a gene: 8. Germline lookup yields CDR1 MGHDK and CDR2 SYGVNS. This CDR3 is CASSDAQGAGDEQFF. CDR3 in DNA: TGTGCCAGCAGTGATGCACAGGGGGCAGGGGATGAGCAGTTCTTC.

The chain links TRBV7-9 to TRBJ2-7; D remains unclear. V lost 5 bases to trimming and J lost 3 bases, with 14 bases between them. CDR3 size: 14 residues. Germline V CDR1 and CDR2: SEHNR, FQNEAQ (reference sequence). The CDR3 DNA reads TGTGCCAGCAGCCCCGCGTGGGGAAACTACGAGCAGTACTTC. This gives the protein CASSPAWGNYEQYF. Looking up the rest from reference TRBV7-9 and TRBJ2-7 gives the full variable domain: DTGVSQNPRHKITKRGQNVTFRCDPISEHNRLYWYRQTLGQGPEFLTYFQNEAQLEKSRLLSDRFSAERPKGSFSTLEIQRTEQGDSAMYLCASSPAWGNYEQYFGPGTRLTVT.

The genes are TRBV4-1 and TRBJ2-3; TRBD2 matches at 8 bases. The CDR3 spans 19 residues. Germline V gives CDR1 MGHRA, CDR2 YSYEKL. J gave up 3 bases and V 0 bases, and 14 bases lay outside the gene matches. This chain's CDR3 is CASSQDFSGRRFNTDTQYF. Here the CDR3 DNA reads TGCGCCAGCAGCCAAGACTTCAGCGGGAGAAGGTTCAATACAGATACGCAGTATTTT.

The chain joins TRBV15 to TRBJ2-7, with D unresolved. In germline, CDR1 is LNHNV, CDR2 YYDKDF (reference sequence). The CDR3 sequence is 12 residues long. V was clipped by 1 base and J by 12 bases, with 13 bases between them. The DNA of the CDR3 is TGTGCCACCAGCAGAGGACTCGAGAATAGGTACTTC. Amino acid sequence: CATSRGLENRYF. Complete variable domain (other parts from reference TRBV15 and TRBJ2-7): DAMVIQNPRYQVTQFGKPVTLSCSQTLNHNVMYWYQQKSSQAPKLLFHYYDKDFNNEADTPDNFQSRRPNTSFCFLDIRSPGLGDTAMYLCATSRGLENRYFGPGTRLTVT.

The chain employs TRBV20-1 and TRBJ1-2, with 7 bases matching TRBD1. CDR1 is DFQATT and CDR2 is SNEGSKA in the germline V gene (reference sequence). The CDR3 is 12 residues long. V lost 6 bases to trimming and J lost 6 bases; unmatched junction nucleotides: 7. CDR3 region: CSAAQGGNGYTF. In nucleotides, the CDR3 is TGCAGTGCCGCCCAGGGGGGAAATGGCTACACCTTC.

The V call is TRBV6-5, the J call TRBJ1-4; no clear D gene. In germline, CDR1 is MNHEY, CDR2 SVGAGI. This CDR3 has 15 amino acids. V lost 5 bases, J lost 1 base, and 11 bases lay in between. CDR3 in DNA: TGTGCCAGCAGTCGCCTGTCCGGAACTAATGAAAAACTGTTTTTT. It specifies CASSRLSGTNEKLFF.

The chain joins TRBV20-1 to TRBJ2-1; TRBD2 matches at 9 bases. Germline CDR1 is DFQATT and CDR2 is SNEGSKA (reference sequence). J lost 6 bases, V lost 7 bases, and 7 bases had no gene match. This CDR3 comprises 13 residues. The DNA of the CDR3 is TGCAGTGTCACCCGGACTAGCGTCAATGAGCAGTTCTTC. Residues: CSVTRTSVNEQFF.

The chain couples TRBV15 to TRBJ2-1; TRBD1 agrees at 8 bases. The CDR3 has 16 amino acids. Per the germline V gene, CDR1 is LNHNV and CDR2 is YYDKDF (reference sequence). Trimming removed 1 base from V and 3 bases from J; junction bases left unmatched: 5. The CDR3 coding sequence is TGTGCCACCAGCAGAGGCACGGGGACAGGCTACAATGAGCAGTTCTTC. Amino acid sequence: CATSRGTGTGYNEQFF.

The rearrangement joins TRBV7-2 to TRBJ2-7, with a tentative D call TRBD2 (6 bases). Germline lookup yields CDR1 SGHTA and CDR2 FQGNSA. V shed 5 bases and J shed 4 bases, with 12 bases lying between them. The CDR3 contains 13 residues. CDR3 region: CASSRDSGYEQYF. CDR3 nucleotide sequence: TGTGCCAGCAGCCGGGACTCCGGATACGAGCAGTACTTC. Variable domain in full (rest from reference TRBV7-2 and TRBJ2-7): GAGVSQSPSNKVTEKGKDVELRCDPISGHTALYWYRQSLGQGLEFLIYFQGNSAPDKSGLPSDRFSAERTGGSVSTLTIQRTQQEDSAVYLCASSRDSGYEQYFGPGTRLTVT.

This clonotype appeared a single time. CDR3 sequence (DNA): TGTGCCAGCAGTTTACCGTGGGAGACCCAGTACTTC. It codes for CASSLPWETQYF. V usage is TRBV28 and J usage is TRBJ2-5; D uncertain. This CDR3 has 12 amino acids. Germline V gene data show CDR1 as MDHEN and CDR2 as SYDVKM. Trimming left V 2 bases short and J 5 bases short, with 6 bases between.

The V call is TRBV18, the J call TRBJ2-5; D assignment may be TRBD1 or TRBD2 (5 bases each). V lost 3 bases and J 6 bases, leaving 11 bases between the germline ends. The CDR3 spans 13 residues. In germline, CDR1 is KGHSH, CDR2 LQKENI. CDR3 coding DNA: TGTGCCAGCTCACCGGGACGGGATAAGACCCAGTACTTC. The encoded protein is CASSPGRDKTQYF.

The CDR3 DNA follows: TGTGCCAGCAGCCAAGATCCCACCACCAACTATGGCTACACCTTC. Its protein product is CASSQDPTTNYGYTF. The rearrangement uses TRBV3-1 and TRBJ1-2; D uncertain. Germline CDR1 is LGHDT and CDR2 is YNNKEL (reference sequence). V lost 0 bases and J 2 bases, leaving 10 bases between the germline ends. This CDR3 is 15 amino acids long.

The chain uses TRBV6-5 and TRBJ2-4; D ambiguous. V was clipped by 5 bases and J by 3 bases, with 2 bases between them. This CDR3 is 11 amino acids long. Germline loops: CDR1 MNHEY, CDR2 SVGAGI. The CDR3 sequence: CASSGKNIQYF. CDR3 nucleotide sequence: TGTGCCAGCAGTGGCAAAAACATTCAGTACTTC.

V is TRBV15 and J is TRBJ1-2; 9 positions agree with TRBD1. CDR1 and CDR2 from the germline V gene are LNHNV and YYDKDF (reference sequence). The CDR3 runs 13 residues. J gave up 2 bases and V 9 bases, and 4 bases lay outside the gene matches. CDR3 DNA sequence: TGTGCCACGGGACAGGGCAAAAACTATGGCTACACCTTC. It is translated as CATGQGKNYGYTF.

The J gene is TRBJ2-4, the V gene TRBV6-5; D is undetermined. Looked up from germline, CDR1 is MNHEY and CDR2 is SVGAGI. The CDR3 consists of 13 residues. Trimming shortened V by 0 bases and J by 9 bases, and 9 bases separated the two germline ends. CDR3 in amino acids: CASSYSRKGIQYF. For the CDR3, the DNA is TGTGCCAGCAGTTACTCGAGAAAGGGCATTCAGTACTTC.

The chain has TRBV5-1 and TRBJ1-2; perhaps TRBD1 as D (6 bases). V gave up 6 bases and J gave up 8 bases, with 20 bases separating them. The CDR3 spans 14 residues. Per the germline V gene, CDR1 is SGHRS and CDR2 is YFSETQ. CDR3: CASKLGGGSRGYTF. As DNA, the CDR3 is TGCGCCAGCAAACTCGGGGGGGGCAGTCGGGGCTACACCTTC.

A single count supports this clonotype. The chain uses TRBV9 and TRBJ2-3; D unclear. The CDR3 has 14 residues. Between the trimmed V and J ends, which lost 2 bases and 9 bases, there was a span of 16 bases. Germline-derived CDR1 and CDR2 are SGDLS and YYNGEE. CDR3 amino acids: CASSVEGFQATQYF. As DNA, the CDR3 is TGTGCCAGCAGCGTCGAAGGCTTCCAAGCAACGCAGTATTTT. Supplemented by reference TRBV9 and TRBJ2-3, the full variable domain reads DSGVTQTPKHLITATGQRVTLRCSPRSGDLSVYWYQQSLDQGLQFLIQYYNGEERAKGNILERFSAQQFPDLHSELNLSSLELGDSALYFCASSVEGFQATQYFGPGTRLTVL.

This clonotype was counted a single time. Relative to the germline gene, one junction end is altered; a read error may explain this. V is TRBV7-7 and J is TRBJ2-5; D may be TRBD2 (6 bases). The CDR3 extends over 14 amino acids. Germline CDR1 reads SSHAT; CDR2 reads FNYEAQ (reference sequence). Here the CDR3 reads CASSSGGVVETQYF. CDR3 bases: TGTGCTAGCAGCTCCGGAGGGGTTGTAGAGACCCAGTACTTC. Based on the CDR3 plus reference TRBV7-7 and TRBJ2-5, the full variable domain is GAGVSQSPRYKVTKRGQDVTLRCDPISSHATLYWYQQALGQGPEFLTYFNYEAQPDKSGLPSDRFSAERPEGSISTLTIQRTEQRDSAMYRCASSSGGVVETQYFGPGTRLLVL.

The V and J genes are TRBV14 and TRBJ2-5; D call uncertain. There are 13 residues in the CDR3. With 4 bases removed from V and 2 bases from J, the gap between germline ends came to 8 bases. Germline V gene data show CDR1 as SGHDN and CDR2 as FVKESK. CDR3 residues: CASSRAIQETQYF. The CDR3 DNA reads TGTGCCAGCAGCCGAGCGATACAAGAGACCCAGTACTTC.